This passage covers 18 T cell receptor beta chains from one sample sequenced in a study of T cells in Graves' hyperthyroidism and ophthalmopathy. The TCR beta CDR3 regions underwent amplification using RNA transcripts as the source. The TCR CDR3 first-round RT-PCR relied on the HTBI primer set. TCRdb reanalysed the multiplex PCR reads using MiXCR and keeps one entry per CDR3 protein. This table has 450,000 to 700,000 distinct CDR3 sequences, just over 45% appearing once. The sample consisted of peripheral blood or thyroid tissue (not recorded which). The receptors stem from an adult woman with Graves' disease, either hyperthyroidism or ophthalmopathy (not recorded which).

V usage is TRBV7-8 and J usage is TRBJ2-5; 9 bases are a match to TRBD1. The V and J ends lost 7 bases and 4 bases, in that order; junction bases with no gene match: 10. The CDR3 extends over 15 amino acids. CDR1 SGHVS and CDR2 FQNEAQ come from the germline V gene. DNA for the CDR3: TGTGCCAGCACCAAACAGGGGGCGCGTGGAGAGACCCAGTACTTC. It is translated as CASTKQGARGETQYF.

The rearrangement links TRBV15 to TRBJ1-3; D is possibly TRBD1 (5 bases). The CDR3 is made up of 15 amino acids. Germline-derived CDR1 and CDR2 are LNHNV and YYDKDF (reference sequence). V lost 1 base, J lost 3 bases, and 10 bases lay in between. DNA of the CDR3: TGTGCCACCAGCAGAGCAGGCAGGGTTGGAAACACCATATATTTT. This encodes CATSRAGRVGNTIYF.

The rearrangement joins TRBV10-3 to TRBJ1-6, with unresolved D. Trimming took off 2 bases at V and 10 bases at J, with 18 bases between the two ends. Looked up from germline, CDR1 is ENHRY and CDR2 is SYGVKD. This CDR3 spans 16 amino acids. For the CDR3, the DNA is TGTGCCATCAGTGAGGAGGGAGGGTCCGGAAAGTCACCCCTCCACTTT. Its protein is CAISEEGGSGKSPLHF.

For this clonotype: Compared with germline, one end of the junction differs, possibly owing to a read error. The rearrangement links TRBV25-1 to TRBJ1-2; D uncertain. CDR1 is MGHDK and CDR2 is SYGVNS in the germline V gene. The CDR3 is made up of 14 amino acids. CDR3: CATSDFGRRYGYTF. CDR3 nucleotides: TGTGCCACCAGTGATTTCGGCCGTAGGTATGGCTACACCTTC.

Details on this clonotype: The conserved phenylalanine or tryptophan normally closing the CDR3 is absent here, so this likely arose from a read error. The chain recombines TRBV12-3 or TRBV12-4 with TRBJ1-2, with D hard to call. The V end lost 6 bases, the J end lost 1 base, and 9 bases lay between the germline ends. The CDR3 is 13 residues long. The CDR3 spells CASSHSLNYGYTS. CDR3 DNA: TGTGCCAGCAGCCATAGCCTTAACTATGGCTACACCTCC.

This clonotype was found many times. The gene calls are TRBV20-1 and TRBJ1-4; D is unclear. CDR1 is DFQATT, CDR2 SNEGSKA, per germline (reference sequence). There are 13 residues in the CDR3. V lost 3 bases and J lost 8, with 13 bases in between. The CDR3, as DNA: TGCAGTGCTAGGGGGAGCCCTATCGAAAAACTGTTTTTT. Its protein product is CSARGSPIEKLFF.

This clonotype occurred a few times. The chain carries TRBV30 and TRBJ2-7; 10 bases agree with TRBD2. Losses at the gene ends were 0 bases for V and 3 bases for J; bases not matched to a gene: 2. In germline, CDR1 is GTSNPN, CDR2 SVGIG (reference sequence). The CDR3 contains 14 residues. CDR3 coding DNA: TGTGCCTGGAGTGTCAGCGGGAGGGACTACGAGCAGTACTTC. Residues: CAWSVSGRDYEQYF.

A few counts support this clonotype. The chain has TRBV10-3 and TRBJ1-2; tentatively, D is TRBD1 (5 bases). CDR3 size: 14 residues. V was trimmed by 2 bases and J by 6 bases, leaving 13 bases between them. Germline V gene data show CDR1 as ENHRY and CDR2 as SYGVKD. CDR3 protein: CAISERGASHGYTF. CDR3 DNA: TGTGCCATCAGTGAGAGAGGGGCTTCTCATGGCTACACCTTC.

This clonotype was found many times. The V and J genes are TRBV10-2 and TRBJ1-2; possible D gene TRBD1, 5 bases. Trimming cost V 5 bases and J 0 bases, with 10 bases left between them. In germline, CDR1 is WSHSY, CDR2 SAAADI. The CDR3 covers 14 residues. The CDR3 here is CASSPDSPNYGYTF. The CDR3, as DNA: TGCGCCAGCAGTCCTGACAGCCCTAACTATGGCTACACCTTC.

This clonotype was observed many times. V gene TRBV20-1 combines with J gene TRBJ1-2; TRBD1 aligns across 7 bases. Germline V gives CDR1 DFQATT, CDR2 SNEGSKA (reference sequence). Losses at the gene ends were 0 bases for V and 6 bases for J; bases not matched to a gene: 10. The CDR3 covers 15 residues. CDR3 residues: CSARDGDRETHGYTF. CDR3 in DNA: TGCAGTGCTAGAGATGGTGACAGGGAAACGCATGGCTACACCTTC.

The V and J genes are TRBV15 and TRBJ2-1; 11 bases are a match to TRBD2. J gave up 8 bases and V 6 bases, and 15 bases lay outside the gene matches. The V gene's germline CDR1 is LNHNV and CDR2 YYDKDF (reference sequence). The CDR3 is 17 amino acids. For the CDR3, the DNA is TGTGCCACCAGAGGCGGTAGCGGGAGGGCCCGAGGGGATGAGCAGTTCTTC. Its protein is CATRGGSGRARGDEQFF.

The chain is built from TRBV12-3 or TRBV12-4 and TRBJ1-1; D unclear. The CDR3 covers 11 residues. Deletions cut 5 bases from V and 11 bases from J, with 12 bases between. The CDR3 DNA sequence: TGTGCCAGCAGTCCCGTGAATAACGCTTTCTTT. This sequence encodes CASSPVNNAFF.

In its sample, this clonotype was seen a few times. The chain carries TRBV10-3 and TRBJ1-2; D possibly corresponds to TRBD1 (5 bases). The length of the CDR3 is 14 residues. Germline V lookup: CDR1 ENHRY, CDR2 SYGVKD. V shed 6 bases and J shed 5 bases, with 16 bases lying between them. The CDR3 reads CAISGAGPTYGYTF. The CDR3 DNA is TGTGCCATCAGCGGGGCCGGGCCGACTTATGGCTACACCTTC.

This clonotype was counted many times. The chain is built from TRBV6-1 and TRBJ1-1; 9 bases align to TRBD1. The CDR3 has 13 residues. The V and J ends lost 11 bases and 2 bases, in that order; junction bases with no gene match: 6. Per the germline V gene, CDR1 is MNHNS and CDR2 is SASEGT. CDR3 sequence reads: CAASDRGNTEAFF. The CDR3 nucleotides read TGTGCCGCCTCGGACAGGGGAAACACTGAAGCTTTCTTT.

The J gene is TRBJ2-5, the V gene TRBV7-3; a possible D gene is TRBD2 (6 bases). This CDR3 comprises 15 residues. Germline-derived CDR1 and CDR2 are SGHTA and FQGTGA. V was trimmed by 4 bases and J by 3 bases, leaving 15 bases between them. The CDR3 DNA reads as TGTGCCAGCAGCTCAGGACACAGGAGGGAAGAGACCCAGTACTTC. Translation gives CASSSGHRREETQYF.

CDR3 sequence (DNA): TGTGCCAGCAGCTACCCGACGGCCGGCCCGAACACCGGGGAGCTGTTTTTT. Its protein product is CASSYPTAGPNTGELFF. The chain joins TRBV28 to TRBJ2-2; no clear D gene. Trimming shortened V by 6 bases and J by 0 bases, and 17 bases separated the two germline ends. CDR1 and CDR2 from the germline V gene are MDHEN and SYDVKM. This CDR3 has 17 residues.

This clonotype was seen at least ten times. The chain combines TRBV20-1 with TRBJ1-1, with a tentative D call TRBD1 (5 bases). Germline assignment: CDR1 DFQATT and CDR2 SNEGSKA (reference sequence). The CDR3 sequence is 15 residues long. The V end was cut by 6 bases, the J end by 1 base, with 18 bases between. CDR3: CSAQRRDGGNTEAFF. The DNA for the CDR3 is TGCAGTGCCCAGAGGAGGGACGGAGGGAACACTGAAGCTTTCTTT.

This clonotype was observed once. This may stem from a read error, because a much larger clone lies one nucleotide away. The chain recombines TRBV2 with TRBJ2-2; 10 bases agree with TRBD1. CDR1 and CDR2 (germline): SNHLY, FYNNEI. With V trimmed by 7 bases and J by 6 bases, 11 bases remained unmatched. The CDR3 loop spans 16 amino acids. The CDR3 region has the DNA TGTGCCAGCACCATAATTAGGACAGGGGGTTCCGGGGAGCTGTTTTTT. The encoded protein is CASTIIRTGGSGELFF.